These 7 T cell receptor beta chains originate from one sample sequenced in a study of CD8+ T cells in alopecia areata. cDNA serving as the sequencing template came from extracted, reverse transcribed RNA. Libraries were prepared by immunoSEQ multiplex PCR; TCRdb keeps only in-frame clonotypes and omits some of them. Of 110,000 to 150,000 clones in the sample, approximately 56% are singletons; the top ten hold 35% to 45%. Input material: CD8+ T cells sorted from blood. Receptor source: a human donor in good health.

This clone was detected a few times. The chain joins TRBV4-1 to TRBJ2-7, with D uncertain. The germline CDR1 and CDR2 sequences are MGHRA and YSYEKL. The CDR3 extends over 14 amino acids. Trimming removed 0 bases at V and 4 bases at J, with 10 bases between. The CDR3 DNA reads TGCGCCAGCAGCCAAGATGTGGAAGATTACGAGCAGTACTTC. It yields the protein CASSQDVEDYEQYF.

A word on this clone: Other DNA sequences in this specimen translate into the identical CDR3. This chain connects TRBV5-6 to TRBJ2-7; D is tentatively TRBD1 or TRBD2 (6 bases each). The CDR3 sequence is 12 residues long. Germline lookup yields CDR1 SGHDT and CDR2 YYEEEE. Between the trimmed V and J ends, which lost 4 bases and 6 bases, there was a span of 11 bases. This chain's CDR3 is CASSLGGGEQYF. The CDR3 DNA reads TGTGCCAGCAGCCTGGGGGGCGGCGAGCAGTACTTC.

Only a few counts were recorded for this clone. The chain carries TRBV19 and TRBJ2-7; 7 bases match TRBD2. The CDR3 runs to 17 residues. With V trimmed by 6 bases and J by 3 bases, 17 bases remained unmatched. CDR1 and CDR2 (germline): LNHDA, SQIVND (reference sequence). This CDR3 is CASSTVLGGELGYEQYF. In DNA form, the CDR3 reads TGTGCCAGTAGCACCGTCTTGGGAGGGGAGTTAGGCTACGAGCAGTACTTC.

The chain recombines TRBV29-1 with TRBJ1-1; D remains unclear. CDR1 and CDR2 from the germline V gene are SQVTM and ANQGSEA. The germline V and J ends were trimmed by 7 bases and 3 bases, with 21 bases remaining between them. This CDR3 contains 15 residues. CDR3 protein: CSARARTKSDTEAFF. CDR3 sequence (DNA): TGCAGCGCCCGGGCAAGGACGAAGAGCGACACTGAAGCTTTCTTT.

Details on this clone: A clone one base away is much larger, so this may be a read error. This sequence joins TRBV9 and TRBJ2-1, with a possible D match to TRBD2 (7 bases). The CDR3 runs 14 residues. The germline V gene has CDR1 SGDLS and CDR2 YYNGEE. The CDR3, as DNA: TGTGCCCGCAGCCCAGGGGAGGGGGGGAATGAGCAGTTCTTC. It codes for CARSPGEGGNEQFF.

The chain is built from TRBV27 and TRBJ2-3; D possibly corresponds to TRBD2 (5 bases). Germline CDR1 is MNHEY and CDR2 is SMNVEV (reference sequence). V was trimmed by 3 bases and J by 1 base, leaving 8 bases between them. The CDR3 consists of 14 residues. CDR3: CASSFTRGTDTQYF. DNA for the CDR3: TGTGCCAGCAGTTTCACGCGGGGCACAGATACGCAGTATTTT.

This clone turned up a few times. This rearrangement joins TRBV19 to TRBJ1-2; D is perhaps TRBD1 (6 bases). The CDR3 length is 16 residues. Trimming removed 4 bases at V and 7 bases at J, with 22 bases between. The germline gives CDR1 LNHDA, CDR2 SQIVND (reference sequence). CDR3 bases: TGTGCCAGTAGTACCGGCGGACAGTTCCAAGAGGCTGGCTACACCTTC. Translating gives CASSTGGQFQEAGYTF.